The clone carrying this T cell receptor beta chain was detected a few times. Its antigen is unidentified. The donors were all healthy and Caucasian. From the 5' RACE reads, TCRdb called clonotypes with MiXCR, one entry per CDR3 protein. The table lists about 690,000 distinct CDR3 sequences, roughly 6.2% of them singletons, with around 1.7% in the top ten. This record belongs to a study of identical twins. Findings and limits, study-wide: Insertion counts were lower in abundant cord blood beta clonotypes, a trend that memory repertoires did not show. For out-of-frame beta sequences, excess twin sharing was weaker. Analyses based on zero insertions could be partly confounded by invariant MAIT and iNKT cells.

Germline loops: CDR1 DFQATT, CDR2 SNEGSKA (reference sequence). The CDR3 extends over 17 amino acids. V shed 3 bases, J shed 0 bases, and the junction held 8 bases outside the gene matches. Sequencing was performed on naive T cells sorted from blood. This TCR was recovered from a man between 18 and 29 years old in good health. The chain has TRBV20-1 and TRBJ2-1, with 10 nucleotides matching TRBD2. The CDR3 nucleotides read TGCAGTGCTAGGACTAGCGGGCGGCTTAGCTCCTACAATGAGCAGTTCTTC. Encoded protein: CSARTSGRLSSYNEQFF.